This T cell receptor beta chain was captured by sequencing in a study of T cell responses to AZD1222 COVID-19 vaccine. In this sample, this clone turned up once. The antigen is not known. CDR3 size: 12 residues. V gave up 8 bases and J gave up 7 bases; unmatched junction bases: 3. CDR1 is KGHDR, CDR2 SFDVKD, per germline. The table came from immunoSEQ multiplex PCR; TCRdb's copy has only in-frame clones and leaves some out. The sample records some 190,000 clones, around 90% being singletons. Notes on the study in general: Only a handful of individuals given AZD1222 were seropositive at baseline. Repertoire collection took place solely once the T cell response had peaked. Targeting of unmutated variant regions was reportedly seen in nearly half of spike-specific TCRs.

This receptor was obtained from an adult who received the AZD1222 COVID-19 vaccine. The genes are TRBV24-1 and TRBJ2-1; 8 nucleotides agree with TRBD1. The source material was peripheral blood, sampled 28 days after the second AZD1222 dose. This chain's CDR3 is CATTGGGNEQFF. In nucleotides, the CDR3 is TGTGCCACCACAGGGGGCGGGAATGAGCAGTTCTTC.